Below, 17 T cell receptor beta chains from the same sample are listed, as sequenced in a study of PD-1 blockade in classical Hodgkin lymphoma. The time point denotes: cycle 4 day 1 (C4D1), after 6 weeks of nivolumab. Relapses following autologous stem cell transplantation were seen in all patients, with brentuximab vedotin exposure varying. The assay was immunoSEQ multiplex PCR, and TCRdb's table has in-frame clones only and misses some. The sample lists more than 8,000 clones, 70% to 90% occurring once. The material was peripheral blood mononuclear cells (PBMCs), obtained before the fourth cycle of nivolumab. The receptors here all came from a human donor with classical Hodgkin lymphoma.

V and J are TRBV19 and TRBJ2-7, with 11 bases aligning to TRBD1. Trimming cost V 5 bases and J 0 bases; bases outside gene matches: 6. In germline, CDR1 is LNHDA, CDR2 SQIVND (reference sequence). CDR3 length: 16 residues. In nucleotides, the CDR3 is TGTGCCAGTAGTCCAAGGACAGGGGGCGCCTCCTACGAGCAGTACTTC. Translating gives CASSPRTGGASYEQYF.

This chain uses TRBV2 with TRBJ2-1; TRBD1 might be the D (5 bases). Germline V gene lookup returns CDR1 SNHLY and CDR2 FYNNEI. V shed 1 base and J shed 7 bases, with 8 bases lying between them. This CDR3 has 13 amino acids. DNA for the CDR3: TGTGCCAGCAGTGAAGTCAGGGTAAATGAGCAGTTCTTC. Its translation: CASSEVRVNEQFF.

The chain uses TRBV2 and TRBJ2-3, with a tentative D call TRBD2 (6 bases). CDR3 length: 15 residues. Trimming pared 7 bases from V and 1 base from J, leaving 15 bases between. CDR1 is SNHLY, CDR2 FYNNEI, per germline. The CDR3 here is CASKPVERGTDTQYF. CDR3 in DNA: TGTGCCAGCAAACCCGTAGAGCGGGGCACAGATACGCAGTATTTT.

The rearrangement uses TRBV4-3 and TRBJ2-5; D perhaps matches TRBD1 (5 bases). This CDR3 has 14 amino acids. The germline V gene encodes CDR1 LGHNA and CDR2 YSLEER. With 2 bases removed from V and 4 bases from J, the gap between germline ends came to 11 bases. This chain's CDR3 is CASSQRGVGETQYF. As DNA, the CDR3 is TGCGCCAGCAGCCAAAGGGGCGTTGGAGAGACCCAGTACTTC.

J is TRBJ2-3 and V is TRBV21-1; the D call TRBD2 from the table was never checked on the DNA. TRBV21-1 is flagged as a pseudogene. There are 15 residues in the CDR3. The CDR3 DNA is TGTGCCAGCAGCACCCGACTCCTTAGCACAGATACGCAGTATTTT. This gives the protein CASSTRLLSTDTQYF.

The rearrangement uses TRBV10-2 and TRBJ1-4; possibly TRBD1 for D (6 bases). V was cut by 0 bases and J by 8 bases, with 16 bases left in between. Germline CDR1 reads WSHSY; CDR2 reads SAAADI. This CDR3 is built from 16 residues. The DNA of the CDR3 is TGCGCCAGCAGTGAGTCCGGGGGGGCTTTTCGAGAAAAACTGTTTTTT. Translated: CASSESGGAFREKLFF.

Worth noting for this clone: An end of the junction does not agree with germline; a read error may underlie this. This chain connects TRBV5-6 to TRBJ2-4; 9 bases map to TRBD1. This CDR3 comprises 14 residues. Germline CDR1 is SGHDT and CDR2 is YYEEEE. The CDR3 sequence is CASSRDRELHLRDF. CDR3 coding DNA: TGTGCCAGCAGCAGGGACAGGGAGCTTCATCTTAGGGACTTC.

V gene TRBV28 combines with J gene TRBJ1-4, with D possibly being TRBD1 (5 bases). Trimming took off 2 bases at V and 8 bases at J, with 15 bases between the two ends. The CDR3 is 15 amino acids. The germline V gene encodes CDR1 MDHEN and CDR2 SYDVKM. DNA for the CDR3: TGTGCCAGCAGTTTAGGGGGTTTGGATAACGAAAAACTGTTTTTT. Residues: CASSLGGLDNEKLFF.

This clone was picked up a small number of times. The V call is TRBV25-1, the J call TRBJ1-1; D not resolved. The CDR3 extends over 12 amino acids. V lost 5 bases, J lost 3 bases, and 7 bases lay in between. From germline, CDR1 is MGHDK and CDR2 SYGVNS. The CDR3, as DNA: TGTGCCAGCAGTTGGACGGACACTGAAGCTTTCTTT. Its protein product is CASSWTDTEAFF.

J is TRBJ2-1 and V is TRBV9; 10 nucleotides line up with TRBD2. The CDR3 loop spans 17 amino acids. V dropped 2 bases and J dropped 7; count of bases not matched to a gene: 12. CDR1 and CDR2 (germline): SGDLS, YYNGEE. CDR3 nucleotide sequence: TGTGCCAGCAGCGTTATGACCGGGACTAGCGATAAAAATGAGCAGTTCTTC. Translating gives CASSVMTGTSDKNEQFF.

The chain has TRBV6-5 and TRBJ2-2; the D is unclear. This CDR3 has 14 amino acids. Germline V gene data show CDR1 as MNHEY and CDR2 as SVGAGI. With 7 bases removed from V and 6 bases from J, the gap between germline ends came to 15 bases. CDR3 coding DNA: TGTGCCAGCAAGTGGAGCCGTGATTCCGGGGAGCTGTTTTTT. Its translation: CASKWSRDSGELFF.

V gene TRBV5-4 combines with J gene TRBJ2-7; D is undetermined. CDR3 size: 12 residues. V was clipped by 0 bases and J by 7 bases, with 8 bases between them. Germline V gene data show CDR1 as SGHNT and CDR2 as YYREEE (reference sequence). The CDR3 sequence is CASSLEGWEQYF. Written as DNA, the CDR3 is TGTGCCAGCAGCTTGGAGGGCTGGGAGCAGTACTTC.

The chain combines TRBV5-6 with TRBJ2-3; D unclear. Germline lookup yields CDR1 SGHDT and CDR2 YYEEEE. The length of the CDR3 is 15 residues. Trimming shortened V by 0 bases and J by 0 bases, and 8 bases separated the two germline ends. CDR3 amino acids: CASSLAAESTDTQYF. In DNA form, the CDR3 reads TGTGCCAGCAGCTTGGCGGCAGAGAGCACAGATACGCAGTATTTT.

The V and J genes are TRBV27 and TRBJ2-2; D perhaps matches TRBD1 (6 bases). The CDR3 consists of 14 residues. Germline V lookup: CDR1 MNHEY, CDR2 SMNVEV (reference sequence). Trimming took 5 bases from V and 3 from J, leaving 10 bases between them. CDR3 sequence (DNA): TGTGCCAGCAGTCCGGGACACGACACCGGGGAGCTGTTTTTT. It yields the protein CASSPGHDTGELFF.

This chain joins TRBV7-9 and TRBJ1-1, with a weak D call TRBD1 (6 bases). Deletions cut 5 bases from V and 7 bases from J, with 17 bases between. The germline V gene encodes CDR1 SEHNR and CDR2 FQNEAQ (reference sequence). This CDR3 spans 14 amino acids. This chain's CDR3 is CASSPQGRKFEAFF. CDR3 in DNA: TGTGCCAGCAGCCCACAGGGTAGGAAATTTGAAGCTTTCTTT.

The CDR3 DNA follows: TGCGCCAGCAGGAGGGAGCGGGAGGCCGGTGAGCAGTTCTTC. Translating it yields CASRREREAGEQFF. V gene TRBV5-1 combines with J gene TRBJ2-1, with 9 bases that match TRBD2. The CDR3 is made up of 14 amino acids. Trimming removed 5 bases from V and 9 bases from J; junction bases left unmatched: 9. Germline CDR1 reads SGHRS; CDR2 reads YFSETQ.

The chain is built from TRBV20-1 and TRBJ2-3; no clear D gene. V was trimmed by 6 bases and J by 9 bases, leaving 4 bases between them. The CDR3 is made up of 8 amino acids. Germline-derived CDR1 and CDR2 are DFQATT and SNEGSKA (reference sequence). The CDR3 protein is CSAGTQYF. CDR3 DNA: TGCAGTGCAGGAACGCAGTATTTT.